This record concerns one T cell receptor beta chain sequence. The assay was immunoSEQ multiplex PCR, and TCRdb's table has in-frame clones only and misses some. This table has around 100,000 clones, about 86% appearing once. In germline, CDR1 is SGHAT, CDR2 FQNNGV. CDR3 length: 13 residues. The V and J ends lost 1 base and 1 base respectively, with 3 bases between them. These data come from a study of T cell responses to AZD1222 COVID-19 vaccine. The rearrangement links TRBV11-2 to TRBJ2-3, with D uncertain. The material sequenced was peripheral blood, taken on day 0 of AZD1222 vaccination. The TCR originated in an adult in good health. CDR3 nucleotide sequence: TGTGCCAGCAGCTTAGCCGGCACAGATACGCAGTATTTT. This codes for CASSLAGTDTQYF.